The clone carrying this T cell receptor beta chain was recorded many times. Its antigen is still unknown. This record belongs to a study of T-cell reconstitution after alpha-beta-depleted transplantation in children. Whole-study results and caveats: About two months after transplant, alpha-beta T cells reportedly came from several hundred expanded graft clones. Some patients' high day-60 TCRbeta diversity was attributed to recipient cells surviving conditioning. T-cell counts and diversity at one year post-transplant came mainly from newly produced T cells.

During its preparation, the TCRbeta library received unique molecular identifiers. Via MiXCR, TCRdb re-called the PCR reads, giving one row per CDR3 protein. Here the sample spans nearly 250,000 distinct CDR3 sequences, 7.5% to 9.5% being singletons. Deletions cut 1 base from V and 0 bases from J, with 13 bases between. The CDR3 has 16 residues. The V gene's germline CDR1 is SGHTA and CDR2 FQGNSA. The sample in question was PBMCs, mostly from graft donor cells, obtained 180 days after TCRalphabeta/CD19-depleted stem cell transplant. The V gene is TRBV7-2, the J gene TRBJ2-7; D possibly corresponds to TRBD1 (5 bases). The TCR was taken from a male patient aged 10 to 17 who had a stem cell transplant for acute lymphoblastic leukemia, so the T cells may come from the graft donor. The CDR3 loop reads CASSLVGLESSYEQYF. DNA for the CDR3: TGTGCCAGCAGCTTAGTGGGGCTAGAGAGCTCCTACGAGCAGTACTTC.